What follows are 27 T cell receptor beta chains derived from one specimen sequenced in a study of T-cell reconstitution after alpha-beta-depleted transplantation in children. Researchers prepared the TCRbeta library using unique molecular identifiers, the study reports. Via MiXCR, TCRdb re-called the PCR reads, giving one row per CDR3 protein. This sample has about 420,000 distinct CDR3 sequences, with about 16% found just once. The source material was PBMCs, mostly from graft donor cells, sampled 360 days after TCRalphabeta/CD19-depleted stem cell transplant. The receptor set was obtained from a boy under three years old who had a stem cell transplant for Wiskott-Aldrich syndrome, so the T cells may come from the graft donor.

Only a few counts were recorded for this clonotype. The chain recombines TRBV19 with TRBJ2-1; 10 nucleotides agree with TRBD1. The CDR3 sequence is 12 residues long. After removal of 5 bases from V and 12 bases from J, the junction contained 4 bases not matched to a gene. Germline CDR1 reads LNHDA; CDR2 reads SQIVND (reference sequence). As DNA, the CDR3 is TGTGCCAGTAGTCCACGGGACAGGGGGCAGTTCTTC. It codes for CASSPRDRGQFF.

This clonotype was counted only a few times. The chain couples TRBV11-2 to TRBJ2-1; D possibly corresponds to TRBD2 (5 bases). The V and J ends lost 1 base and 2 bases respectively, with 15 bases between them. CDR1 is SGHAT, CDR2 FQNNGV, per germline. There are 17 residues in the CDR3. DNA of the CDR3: TGTGCCAGCAGCTTAGGTGTGAGGGAGCGGCCCTACAATGAGCAGTTCTTC. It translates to CASSLGVRERPYNEQFF.

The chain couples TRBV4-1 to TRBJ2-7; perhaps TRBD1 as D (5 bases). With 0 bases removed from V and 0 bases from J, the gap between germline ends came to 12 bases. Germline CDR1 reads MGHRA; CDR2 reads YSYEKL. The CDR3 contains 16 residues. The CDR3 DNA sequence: TGCGCCAGCAGCCAAGAGGACATACTTCTCTCCTACGAGCAGTACTTC. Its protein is CASSQEDILLSYEQYF.

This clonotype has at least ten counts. CDR3 loop: CASSQDLADTQYF. Here the CDR3 DNA reads TGTGCCAGCAGCCAAGATCTGGCAGATACGCAGTATTTT. The rearrangement links TRBV14 to TRBJ2-3, with no clear D. The CDR3 runs 13 residues. V was clipped by 0 bases and J by 4 bases, with 5 bases between them. Germline lookup yields CDR1 SGHDN and CDR2 FVKESK. The full variable domain, its missing parts supplied by reference TRBV14 and TRBJ2-3, is EAGVTQFPSHSVIEKGQTVTLRCDPISGHDNLYWYRRVMGKEIKFLLHFVKESKQDESGMPNNRFLAERTGGTYSTLKVQPAELEDSGVYFCASSQDLADTQYFGPGTRLTVL.

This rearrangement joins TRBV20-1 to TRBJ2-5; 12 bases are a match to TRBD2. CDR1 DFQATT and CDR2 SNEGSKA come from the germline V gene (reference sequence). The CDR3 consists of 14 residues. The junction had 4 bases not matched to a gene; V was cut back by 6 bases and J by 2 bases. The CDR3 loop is CSAGLAGFQETQYF. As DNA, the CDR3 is TGCAGTGCCGGACTAGCGGGGTTTCAAGAGACCCAGTACTTC.

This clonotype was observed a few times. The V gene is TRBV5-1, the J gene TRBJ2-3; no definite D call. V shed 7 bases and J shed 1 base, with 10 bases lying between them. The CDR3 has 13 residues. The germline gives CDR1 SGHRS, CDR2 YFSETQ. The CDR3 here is CASYGKRTDTQYF. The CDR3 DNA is TGCGCCAGCTATGGGAAGCGCACAGATACGCAGTATTTT. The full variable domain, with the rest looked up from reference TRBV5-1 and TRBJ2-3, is KAGVTQTPRYLIKTRGQQVTLSCSPISGHRSVSWYQQTPGQGLQFLFEYFSETQRNKGNFPGRFSGRQFSNSRSEMNVSTLELGDSALYLCASYGKRTDTQYFGPGTRLTVL.

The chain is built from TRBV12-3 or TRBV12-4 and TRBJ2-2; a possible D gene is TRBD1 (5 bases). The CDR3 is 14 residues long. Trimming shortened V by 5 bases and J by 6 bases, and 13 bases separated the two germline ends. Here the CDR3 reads CASSPRGNPGELFF. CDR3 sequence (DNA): TGTGCCAGCAGTCCTAGGGGAAACCCCGGGGAGCTGTTTTTT.

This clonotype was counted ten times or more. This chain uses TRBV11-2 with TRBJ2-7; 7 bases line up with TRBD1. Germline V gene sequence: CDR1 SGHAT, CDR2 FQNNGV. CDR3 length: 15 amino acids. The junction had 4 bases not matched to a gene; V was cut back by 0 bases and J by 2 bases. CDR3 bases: TGTGCCAGCAGCTTAGAGACAGGGAAGGCCTACGAGCAGTACTTC. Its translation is CASSLETGKAYEQYF.

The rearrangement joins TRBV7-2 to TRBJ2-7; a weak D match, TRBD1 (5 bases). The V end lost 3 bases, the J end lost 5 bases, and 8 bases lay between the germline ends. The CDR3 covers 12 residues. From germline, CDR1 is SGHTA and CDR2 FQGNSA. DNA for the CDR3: TGTGCCAGCAGCTTGGGGCAGCACGAGCAGTACTTC. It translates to CASSLGQHEQYF.

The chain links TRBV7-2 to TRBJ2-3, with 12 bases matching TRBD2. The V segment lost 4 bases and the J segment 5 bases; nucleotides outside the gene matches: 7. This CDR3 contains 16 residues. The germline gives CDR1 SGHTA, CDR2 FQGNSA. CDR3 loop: CASSSTSGRGGDTQYF. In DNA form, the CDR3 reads TGTGCCAGCAGCTCGACTAGCGGGAGAGGAGGAGATACGCAGTATTTT.

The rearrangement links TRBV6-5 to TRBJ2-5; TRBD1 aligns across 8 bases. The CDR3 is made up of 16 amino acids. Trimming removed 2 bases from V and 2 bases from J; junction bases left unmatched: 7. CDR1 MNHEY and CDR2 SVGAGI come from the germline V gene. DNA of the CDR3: TGTGCCAGCAGTTACACTGGGACAGGAGGGCAAGAGACCCAGTACTTC. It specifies CASSYTGTGGQETQYF.

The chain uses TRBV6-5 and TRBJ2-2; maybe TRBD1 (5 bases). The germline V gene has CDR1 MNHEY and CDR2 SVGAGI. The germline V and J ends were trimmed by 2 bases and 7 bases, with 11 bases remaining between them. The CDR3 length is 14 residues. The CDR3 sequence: CASSYGAAGGELFF. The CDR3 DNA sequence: TGTGCCAGCAGTTACGGGGCAGCAGGCGGGGAGCTGTTTTTT.

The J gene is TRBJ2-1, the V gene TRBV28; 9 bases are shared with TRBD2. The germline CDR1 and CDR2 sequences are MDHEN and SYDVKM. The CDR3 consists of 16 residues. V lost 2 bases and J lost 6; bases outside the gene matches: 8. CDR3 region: CASSLRGGAGSNEQFF. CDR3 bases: TGTGCCAGCAGTTTACGCGGGGGGGCTGGGTCCAATGAGCAGTTCTTC.

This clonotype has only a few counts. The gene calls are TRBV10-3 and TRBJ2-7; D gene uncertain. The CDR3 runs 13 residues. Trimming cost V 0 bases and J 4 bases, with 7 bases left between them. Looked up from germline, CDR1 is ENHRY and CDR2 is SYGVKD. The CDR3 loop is CAISESRPYEQYF. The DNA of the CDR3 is TGTGCCATCAGTGAGTCCCGCCCGTACGAGCAGTACTTC.

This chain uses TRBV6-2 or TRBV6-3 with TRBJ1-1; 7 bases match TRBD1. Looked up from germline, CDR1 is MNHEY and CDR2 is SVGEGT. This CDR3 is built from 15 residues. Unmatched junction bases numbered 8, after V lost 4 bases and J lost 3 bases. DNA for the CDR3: TGTGCCAGCAGTTTACAGGGGTCGCCTTACACTGAAGCTTTCTTT. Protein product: CASSLQGSPYTEAFF.

CDR3 residues: CAIRPLRQETQYF. The CDR3 DNA sequence: TGTGCCATCAGGCCTCTGAGGCAAGAGACCCAGTACTTC. This rearrangement joins TRBV10-3 to TRBJ2-5; D is unclear. V lost 6 bases, J lost 2 bases, and 10 bases lay in between. The CDR3 loop spans 13 amino acids. CDR1 and CDR2 from the germline V gene are ENHRY and SYGVKD.

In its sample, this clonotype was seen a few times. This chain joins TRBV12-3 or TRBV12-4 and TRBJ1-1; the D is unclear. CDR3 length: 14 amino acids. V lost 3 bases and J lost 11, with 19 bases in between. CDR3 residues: CASSFGVNRIWAFF. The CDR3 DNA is TGTGCCAGCAGTTTCGGGGTTAATCGGATCTGGGCTTTCTTT.

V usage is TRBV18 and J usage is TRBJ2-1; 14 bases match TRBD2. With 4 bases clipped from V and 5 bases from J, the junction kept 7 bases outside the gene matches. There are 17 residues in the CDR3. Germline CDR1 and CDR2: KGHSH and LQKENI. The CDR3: CASSLLLTSGRDNEQFF. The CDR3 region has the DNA TGTGCCAGCTCACTACTCCTGACTAGCGGGAGGGACAATGAGCAGTTCTTC.

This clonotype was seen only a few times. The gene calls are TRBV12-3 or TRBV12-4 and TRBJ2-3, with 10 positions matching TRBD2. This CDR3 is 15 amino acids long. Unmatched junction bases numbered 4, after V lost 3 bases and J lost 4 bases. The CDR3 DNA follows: TGTGCCAGCAGTTTTCCGAGCGGGAGGGCAGATACGCAGTATTTT. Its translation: CASSFPSGRADTQYF.

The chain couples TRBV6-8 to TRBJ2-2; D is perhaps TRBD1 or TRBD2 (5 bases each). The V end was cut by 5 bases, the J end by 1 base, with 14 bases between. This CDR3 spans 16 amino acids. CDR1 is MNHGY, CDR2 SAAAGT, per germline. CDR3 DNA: TGTGCCAGCAGTCTTGTCCGGGACCTGAACACCGGGGAGCTGTTTTTT. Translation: CASSLVRDLNTGELFF.

The CDR3 spells CASSYGTGTDTQYF. The CDR3 DNA reads as TGTGCCAGCAGTTACGGTACGGGAACAGATACGCAGTATTTT. V and J are TRBV6-5 and TRBJ2-3; a possible D gene is TRBD2 (5 bases). Deletions cut 2 bases from V and 3 bases from J, with 9 bases between. The CDR3 is 14 residues long. Germline V gene data show CDR1 as MNHEY and CDR2 as SVGAGI.

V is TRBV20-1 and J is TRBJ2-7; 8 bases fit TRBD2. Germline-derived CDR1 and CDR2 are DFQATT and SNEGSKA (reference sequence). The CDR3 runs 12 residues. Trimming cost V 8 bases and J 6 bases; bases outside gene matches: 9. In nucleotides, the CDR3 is TGCAGTAAGTCGTTAGCGGGGCGCGAGCAGTACTTC. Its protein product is CSKSLAGREQYF.

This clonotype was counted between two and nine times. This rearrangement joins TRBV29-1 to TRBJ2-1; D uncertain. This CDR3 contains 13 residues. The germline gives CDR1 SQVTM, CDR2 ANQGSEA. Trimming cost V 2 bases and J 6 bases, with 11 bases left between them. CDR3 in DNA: TGCAGCGTTGAATCCCGGGTAATCAATGAGCAGTTCTTC. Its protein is CSVESRVINEQFF.

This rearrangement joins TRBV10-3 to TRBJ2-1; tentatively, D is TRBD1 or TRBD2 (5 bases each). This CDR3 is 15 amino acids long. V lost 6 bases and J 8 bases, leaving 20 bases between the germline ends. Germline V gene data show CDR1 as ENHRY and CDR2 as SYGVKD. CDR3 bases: TGTGCCATCAGCGGGGCCAACTCACAACGCTATGAGCAGTTCTTC. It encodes CAISGANSQRYEQFF.

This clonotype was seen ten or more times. The CDR3 protein is CATSDYLGTSGTYSVNEQFF. Here the CDR3 DNA reads TGTGCCACCAGTGATTATCTCGGGACTAGCGGGACCTACTCAGTAAATGAGCAGTTCTTC. V and J are TRBV24-1 and TRBJ2-1; 13 bases line up with TRBD2. J was trimmed by 7 bases and V by 2 bases; bases with no gene match: 16. In germline, CDR1 is KGHDR, CDR2 SFDVKD. The CDR3 loop spans 20 amino acids.

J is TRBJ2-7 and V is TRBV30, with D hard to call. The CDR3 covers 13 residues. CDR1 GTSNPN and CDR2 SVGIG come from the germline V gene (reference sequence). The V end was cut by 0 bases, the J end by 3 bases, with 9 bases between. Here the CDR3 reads CAWSVRRDYEQYF. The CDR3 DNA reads TGTGCCTGGAGTGTACGCCGTGACTACGAGCAGTACTTC. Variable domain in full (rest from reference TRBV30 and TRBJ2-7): SQTIHQWPATLVQPVGSPLSLECTVEGTSNPNLYWYRQAAGRGLQLLFYSVGIGQISSEVPQNLSASRPQDRQFILSSKKLLLSDSGFYLCAWSVRRDYEQYFGPGTRLTVT.

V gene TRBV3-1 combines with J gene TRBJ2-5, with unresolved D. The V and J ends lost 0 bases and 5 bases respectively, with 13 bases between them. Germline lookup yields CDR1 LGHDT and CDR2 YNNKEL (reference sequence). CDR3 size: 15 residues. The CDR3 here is CASSQDPVKGETQYF. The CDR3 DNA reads TGTGCCAGCAGCCAAGATCCGGTGAAAGGCGAGACCCAGTACTTC.